The 14 T cell receptor beta chains below all came from one sample that was sequenced in a study of blood T cell repertoires in COVID-19. This table comes from immunoSEQ multiplex PCR, and its TCRdb copy is limited to in-frame clones, with some not included. The profile shows under 150,000 clones, 84% of them singletons. Material for sequencing was PBMCs or T cells enriched from blood (not recorded which). The receptor source for this set is a woman aged 50 to 65 who had been exposed to COVID-19.

This clone was picked up one time. V is TRBV5-1 and J is TRBJ2-1, with D maybe TRBD1 (5 bases). Per germline, CDR1 SGHRS and CDR2 YFSETQ. CDR3 length: 13 residues. V was pared by 3 bases and J by 8 bases, with 12 bases between. As DNA, the CDR3 is TGCGCCAGCAGCTCCACATGGGGCGATGAGCAGTTCTTC. It translates to CASSSTWGDEQFF.

The chain links TRBV6-5 to TRBJ2-7; D may be TRBD2 (5 bases). In germline, CDR1 is MNHEY, CDR2 SVGAGI. This CDR3 is 14 amino acids long. The V end was cut by 6 bases, the J end by 2 bases, with 14 bases between. The CDR3 DNA is TGTGCCAGCAGCGAGGGAAGAGTTACCTACGAGCAGTACTTC. Translated: CASSEGRVTYEQYF.

The V and J genes are TRBV24-1 and TRBJ2-3; the D is unclear. Per the germline V gene, CDR1 is KGHDR and CDR2 is SFDVKD. The CDR3 contains 14 residues. V was pared by 3 bases and J by 4 bases, with 10 bases between. The CDR3 reads CATSDPGYSDTQYF. In nucleotides, the CDR3 is TGTGCCACCAGTGATCCCGGGTATTCAGATACGCAGTATTTT.

The rearrangement links TRBV7-6 to TRBJ1-3; no clear D gene. The CDR3 spans 14 residues. Germline V gene lookup returns CDR1 SGHVS and CDR2 FNYEAQ. V lost 6 bases to trimming and J lost 0 bases, with 9 bases between them. Here the CDR3 DNA reads TGTGCCAGCAGTTCCAGATTCTCTGGAAACACCATATATTTT. This sequence encodes CASSSRFSGNTIYF.

V and J are TRBV23-1 and TRBJ1-3; D is possibly TRBD1 (6 bases). TRBV23-1 counts as an open reading frame of uncertain function. Trimming cost V 6 bases and J 4 bases, with 16 bases left between them. The CDR3 totals 15 residues. CDR3 amino acids: CASRNPGGAGNTIYF. DNA for the CDR3: TGCGCCAGCAGGAATCCGGGGGGGGCCGGAAACACCATATATTTT.

V is TRBV29-1 and J is TRBJ1-2; TRBD1 aligns across 9 bases. The V and J ends lost 6 bases and 3 bases, in that order; junction bases with no gene match: 11. This CDR3 contains 15 residues. Looked up from germline, CDR1 is SQVTM and CDR2 is ANQGSEA. The CDR3 is CSVPDRGRVDYGYTF. The CDR3 DNA sequence: TGCAGCGTCCCGGACAGGGGAAGGGTGGACTATGGCTACACCTTC.

Only one count was recorded for this clone. The rearrangement joins TRBV6-5 to TRBJ2-3; 12 positions match TRBD2. Unmatched junction bases numbered 1, after V lost 7 bases and J lost 5 bases. The germline CDR1 and CDR2 sequences are MNHEY and SVGAGI. The CDR3 loop spans 13 amino acids. The CDR3 DNA follows: TGTGCCAGCACTAGCGGGGGGGGAGATACGCAGTATTTT. Translating it yields CASTSGGGDTQYF.

The V gene is TRBV18, the J gene TRBJ1-5; D remains unclear. CDR1 is KGHSH, CDR2 LQKENI, per germline. Trimming removed 6 bases from V and 3 bases from J, with 12 bases in between. The CDR3 is 14 amino acids. The CDR3 sequence: CASSQRQVNQPQHF. In DNA, the CDR3 is TGTGCCAGCTCCCAGCGGCAGGTCAATCAGCCCCAGCATTTT. The full variable domain, rest sourced from reference TRBV18 and TRBJ1-5, is NAGVMQNPRHLVRRRGQEARLRCSPMKGHSHVYWYRQLPEEGLKFMVYLQKENIIDESGMPKERFSAEFPKEGPSILRIQQVVRGDSAAYFCASSQRQVNQPQHFGDGTRLSIL.

This chain joins TRBV10-3 and TRBJ2-7; TRBD2 might be the D (7 bases). The CDR3 is 15 residues long. Germline CDR1 is ENHRY and CDR2 is SYGVKD. V lost 3 bases, J lost 7 bases, and 19 bases lay in between. The DNA for the CDR3 is TGTGCCATCAGTGACCCGGGGGGCACTGGGTGGGAGCAGTACTTC. It codes for CAISDPGGTGWEQYF.

This sequence joins TRBV29-1 and TRBJ2-5, with 10 bases fitting TRBD2. Looked up from germline, CDR1 is SQVTM and CDR2 is ANQGSEA. The CDR3 runs 14 residues. The J segment lost 5 bases and the V segment lost 6 bases, leaving 9 bases of the junction unmatched. The DNA of the CDR3 is TGCAGCGTCCCAAGCGGGGGGGCGAGTGAGACCCAGTACTTC. Amino acids: CSVPSGGASETQYF.

The table lists this clone with a count of one. The V gene is TRBV5-6, the J gene TRBJ2-7; D gene unclear. V was clipped by 5 bases and J by 0 bases, with 9 bases between them. Germline values: CDR1 SGHDT, CDR2 YYEEEE. The CDR3 consists of 13 residues. The CDR3 region has the DNA TGTGCCAGCAGTTATTTGAGCTCCTACGAGCAGTACTTC. The encoded protein is CASSYLSSYEQYF.

DNA for the CDR3: TGTGCCAGCAGCTTAAAGCGGAACACTGAAGCTTTCTTT. It encodes CASSLKRNTEAFF. The genes are TRBV7-3 and TRBJ1-1; D is unresolved. CDR3 size: 13 residues. V lost 1 base and J 1 base, leaving 4 bases between the germline ends. CDR1 SGHTA and CDR2 FQGTGA come from the germline V gene.

The chain employs TRBV19 and TRBJ2-5; 8 bases fit TRBD1. The germline V gene has CDR1 LNHDA and CDR2 SQIVND (reference sequence). The CDR3 is 15 residues long. Losses at the gene ends were 0 bases for V and 1 base for J; bases not matched to a gene: 1. Written as DNA, the CDR3 is TGTGCCAGTAGTATAGACGGGACAGGCCAAGAGACCCAGTACTTC. Translating it yields CASSIDGTGQETQYF.

The J gene is TRBJ1-5, the V gene TRBV27; no clear D gene. The CDR3 has 15 residues. Germline CDR1 and CDR2: MNHEY and SMNVEV (reference sequence). The V end was cut by 5 bases, the J end by 0 bases, with 11 bases between. Written as DNA, the CDR3 is TGTGCCAGCAGTCGCGCACCCGTTAGCAATCAGCCCCAGCATTTT. Its protein is CASSRAPVSNQPQHF.